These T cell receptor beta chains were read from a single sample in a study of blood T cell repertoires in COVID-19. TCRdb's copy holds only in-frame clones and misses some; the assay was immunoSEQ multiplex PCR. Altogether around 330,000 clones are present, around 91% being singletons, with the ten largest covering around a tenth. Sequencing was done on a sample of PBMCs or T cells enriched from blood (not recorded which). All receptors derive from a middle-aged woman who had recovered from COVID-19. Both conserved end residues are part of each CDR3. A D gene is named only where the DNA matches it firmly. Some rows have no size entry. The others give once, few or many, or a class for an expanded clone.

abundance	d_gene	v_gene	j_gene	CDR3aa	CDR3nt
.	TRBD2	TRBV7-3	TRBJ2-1	CASSLTSGSFGEQFF	TGTGCCAGCAGCTTAACTAGCGGGAGCTTCGGTGAGCAGTTCTTC
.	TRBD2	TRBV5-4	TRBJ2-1	CASSLVSGSSYNEQFF	TGTGCCAGCAGCTTGGTTAGCGGGAGCTCCTACAATGAGCAGTTCTTC
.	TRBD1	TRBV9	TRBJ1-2	CASSVQNPPRQGNYYGYTF	TGTGCCAGCAGCGTCCAAAACCCCCCAAGACAGGGGAATTACTATGGCTACACCTTC
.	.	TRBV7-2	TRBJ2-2	CASSLEGSTGELFF	TGTGCCAGCAGCTTAGAGGGGTCGACCGGGGAGCTGTTTTTT
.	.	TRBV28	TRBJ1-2	CASSLSRRGANYGYTF	TGTGCCAGCAGCCTATCTCGCCGGGGAGCTAACTATGGCTACACCTTC
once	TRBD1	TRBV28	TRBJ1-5	CASSSRDSPYSNQPQHF	TGTGCCAGCAGTTCCCGGGACAGCCCTTATAGCAATCAGCCCCAGCATTTT
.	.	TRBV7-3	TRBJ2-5	CASSPTLGRETQYF	TGTGCCAGCAGCCCTACACTAGGTCGAGAGACCCAGTACTTC
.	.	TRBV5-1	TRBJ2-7	CASSLVGGNYEQYF	TGCGCCAGCAGCTTGGTTGGCGGAAACTACGAGCAGTACTTC
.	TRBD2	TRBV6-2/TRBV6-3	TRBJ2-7	CASSQTSGGASTEQYF	TGTGCCAGCAGCCAGACTAGCGGGGGGGCCAGCACCGAGCAGTACTTC
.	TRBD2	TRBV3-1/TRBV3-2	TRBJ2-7	CASLVGGRLYEQYF	TGTGCCAGTTTAGTAGGCGGGAGACTCTACGAGCAGTACTTC
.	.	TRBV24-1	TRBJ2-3	CATSGLLDTQYF	TGTGCCACCAGTGGTCTCTTAGATACGCAGTATTTT
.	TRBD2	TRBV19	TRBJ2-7	CASTGSGGNYEQYF	TGTGCCAGTACGGGTTCGGGAGGGAACTACGAGCAGTACTTC
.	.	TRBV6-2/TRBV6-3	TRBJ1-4	CASSDSPGGLNEKLFF	TGTGCCAGCAGCGACAGTCCGGGTGGCCTTAATGAAAAACTGTTTTTT
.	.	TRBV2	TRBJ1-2	CASSEEEGLGYTF	TGTGCCAGCAGTGAAGAGGAGGGGCTTGGCTACACCTTC
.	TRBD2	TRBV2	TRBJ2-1	CAGPTSGGVNEQFF	TGTGCCGGACCGACTAGCGGGGGAGTAAATGAGCAGTTCTTC
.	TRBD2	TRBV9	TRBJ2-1	CASSVAVGSTSPSSYNEQFF	TGTGCCAGCAGCGTAGCGGTCGGGTCGACTAGCCCCAGCTCCTACAATGAGCAGTTCTTC
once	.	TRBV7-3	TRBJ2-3	CASRDSHTDTQYF	TGTGCCAGCAGAGACTCTCATACAGATACGCAGTATTTT
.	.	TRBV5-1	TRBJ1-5	CASSLRVRGTNSNQPQHF	TGCGCCAGCAGCTTGCGTGTCAGGGGCACCAATAGCAATCAGCCCCAGCATTTT
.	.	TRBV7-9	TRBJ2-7	CASSFLGGPYEQYF	TGTGCCAGCAGCTTTTTGGGGGGACCCTACGAGCAGTACTTC
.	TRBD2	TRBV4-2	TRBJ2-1	CASSQGLAGGAGGDNEQFF	TGTGCCAGCAGCCAAGGACTAGCGGGAGGCGCTGGGGGGGATAATGAGCAGTTCTTC
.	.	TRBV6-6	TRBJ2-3	CASSRKAGLGATDTQYF	TGTGCCAGCAGTCGCAAGGCGGGGCTTGGGGCCACAGATACGCAGTATTTT
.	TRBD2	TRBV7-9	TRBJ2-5	CASNPIAGGETQYF	TGTGCCAGCAACCCAATAGCGGGTGGTGAGACCCAGTACTTC
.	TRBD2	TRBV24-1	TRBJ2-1	CATSVGTNDNEQFF	TGTGCCACCAGTGTTGGGACTAATGACAATGAGCAGTTCTTC
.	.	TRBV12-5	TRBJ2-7	CASGSAGVVEEQYF	TGTGCTAGTGGTTCGGCCGGGGTCGTAGAAGAGCAGTACTTC
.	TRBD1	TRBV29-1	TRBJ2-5	CSVRQGRQETQYF	TGCAGCGTCCGACAGGGGAGGCAAGAGACCCAGTACTTC
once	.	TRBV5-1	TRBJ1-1	CASSSGEGNTEAFF	TGCGCCAGCAGCTCGGGTGAGGGGAACACTGAAGCTTTCTTT
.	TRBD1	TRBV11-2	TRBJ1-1	CASSPQGAVGTEAFF	TGTGCCAGCAGCCCCCAGGGGGCTGTTGGGACTGAAGCTTTCTTT
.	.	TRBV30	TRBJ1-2	CAWKGQGNYGYTF	TGTGCCTGGAAGGGCCAGGGAAACTATGGCTACACCTTC
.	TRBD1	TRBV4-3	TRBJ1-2	CASSQSMGAGGSYGYTF	TGCGCCAGCAGCCAATCTATGGGTGCAGGGGGCAGCTATGGCTACACCTTC
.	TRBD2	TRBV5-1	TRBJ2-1	CASSFGLAGGNNEQFF	TGCGCCAGCAGCTTCGGACTAGCGGGAGGAAACAATGAGCAGTTCTTC
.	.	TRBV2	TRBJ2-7	CASRADSRYEQYF	TGTGCCAGCAGGGCGGACAGTCGATACGAGCAGTACTTC
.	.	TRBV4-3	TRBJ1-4	CASSQGLTNEKLFF	TGCGCCAGCAGCCAGGGCCTCACTAATGAAAAACTGTTTTTT
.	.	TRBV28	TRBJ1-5	CASSPLYAPAKQPQHF	TGTGCCAGCAGCCCTCTATACGCCCCCGCGAAGCAGCCCCAGCATTTT
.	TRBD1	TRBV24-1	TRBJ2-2	CATSAPRQGAFPGELFF	TGTGCCACCAGTGCCCCTCGCCAGGGGGCTTTTCCCGGGGAGCTGTTTTTT
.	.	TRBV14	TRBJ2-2	CASSRRQGYTGELFF	TGTGCCAGCAGCCGGCGGCAGGGGTACACCGGGGAGCTGTTTTTT
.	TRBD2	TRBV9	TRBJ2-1	CASGLAVSGGYNEQFF	TGTGCCAGCGGACTAGCGGTCTCTGGCGGGTACAATGAGCAGTTCTTC
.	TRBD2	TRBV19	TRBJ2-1	CASSSSGGYNEQFF	TGTGCCAGTAGTTCCAGCGGGGGCTACAATGAGCAGTTCTTC
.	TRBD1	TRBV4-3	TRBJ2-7	CASSQDRWGQGLNEQYF	TGCGCCAGCAGCCAAGATCGTTGGGGACAGGGCCTCAACGAGCAGTACTTC
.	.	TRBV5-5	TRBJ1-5	CASSFGPGGPGDNQPQHF	TGTGCCAGCAGCTTTGGTCCTGGAGGGCCAGGCGATAATCAGCCCCAGCATTTT
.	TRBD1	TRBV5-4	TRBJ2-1	CASSPGTGHNEQFF	TGTGCCAGCAGCCCCGGGACAGGCCACAATGAGCAGTTCTTC
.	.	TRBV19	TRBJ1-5	CASRSGGGNQPQHF	TGTGCCAGTAGATCGGGGGGGGGCAATCAGCCCCAGCATTTT
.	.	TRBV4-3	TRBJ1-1	CASSQDRPNTEAFF	TGCGCCAGCAGCCAAGACAGGCCGAACACTGAAGCTTTCTTT
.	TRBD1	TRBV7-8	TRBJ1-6	CASSVRGTVNNSPLHF	TGTGCCAGCAGCGTCAGAGGGACAGTAAATAATTCACCCCTCCACTTT
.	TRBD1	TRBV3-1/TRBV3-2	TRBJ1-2	CASSQGGQGEYTF	TGTGCCAGCAGCCAAGGAGGACAGGGAGAGTACACCTTC
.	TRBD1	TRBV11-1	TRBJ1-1	CASSFSGGLNTEAFF	TGTGCCAGCAGCTTTTCAGGGGGTTTGAACACTGAAGCTTTCTTT
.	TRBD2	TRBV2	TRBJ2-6	CASSTESGGAGANVLTF	TGTGCCAGCAGTACCGAATCGGGGGGGGCAGGGGCCAACGTCCTGACTTTC